Listed below are T cell receptor beta chains from one sample, sequenced in a study of T cell responses to AZD1222 COVID-19 vaccine. Assay used: immunoSEQ multiplex PCR; TCRdb lists only in-frame clones, some missing. The table lists about 150,000 clones, approximately 85% of them singletons. The material sequenced was peripheral blood, taken on day 0 of AZD1222 vaccination. Receptors originate from an adult in good health. The CDR3 runs from the conserved cysteine through the conserved F or W. The D gene is left open where the match is weak. Some rows mark clone size as missing; the rest say once, few, many or name a class of expanded clone.

V gene,D gene,clone size,J gene,CDR3 DNA,CDR3 protein
TRBV27,.,.,TRBJ1-2,TGTGCCAGCAGTTTAGGAACTGGGAACTATGGCTACACCTTC,CASSLGTGNYGYTF
TRBV2,.,.,TRBJ2-7,TGTGCCAGCAGGCAAACTCCGCAAAGCTACGGGCAGTACTTC,CASRQTPQSYGQYF
TRBV19,TRBD1,.,TRBJ2-2,TGTGCCAGTAGTACGGGACAGGGGTACCCCGGGGAGCTGTTTTTT,CASSTGQGYPGELFF
TRBV18,TRBD1,.,TRBJ2-1,TGTGCCAGCTCACCACGACCGCCGGGACAGGGGGCCTCTCAGTTCTTC,CASSPRPPGQGASQFF
TRBV28,TRBD1,once,TRBJ2-1,TGTGCCAGCAGTTTCGACAGGGGGGCATACAATGAGCAGTTCTTC,CASSFDRGAYNEQFF
TRBV19,.,.,TRBJ2-1,TGTGCCAGTAGGACGGGACTTTCTAATGAGCAGTTCTTC,CASRTGLSNEQFF
TRBV6-5,.,.,TRBJ1-1,TGTGCCAGCAGCCCCTGGCGGGTGAGTACTGAAGCTTTCTTT,CASSPWRVSTEAFF
TRBV2,.,.,TRBJ2-1,TGTGCCAGAAGTGAAGTCCCCGTAGCGGCGCTCTCCTACAATGAGCAGTTCTTC,CARSEVPVAALSYNEQFF
TRBV30,TRBD2,.,TRBJ2-7,TGTGCCTGGAGTGTAACTAGCGGGCTCGTGGGAGAGCAGTACTTC,CAWSVTSGLVGEQYF
TRBV11-2,.,.,TRBJ2-3,TGTGCCAGCAGCCAAAACCGGGCAGATACGCAGTATTTT,CASSQNRADTQYF
TRBV14,.,.,TRBJ2-1,TGTGCCAGCAGCCAAGTTTCGGGGTTCGATGAGCAGTTCTTC,CASSQVSGFDEQFF
TRBV19,.,.,TRBJ1-2,TGTGCCAGTAGTACGGGCAGGGGCGGCTACACCTTC,CASSTGRGGYTF
TRBV11-2,.,.,TRBJ2-1,TGTGCCAGCAGCTTGGGACGTAACAATGAGCAGTTCTTC,CASSLGRNNEQFF
TRBV3-1/TRBV3-2,TRBD2,.,TRBJ2-7,TGTGCCAGCAGCCAAGGAGCGGGGGGCTCCTACGAGCAGTACTTC,CASSQGAGGSYEQYF
TRBV25-1,.,.,TRBJ2-7,TGTGCCAGCAGCTCCGGACGTTACGAGCAGTACTTC,CASSSGRYEQYF
TRBV7-8,.,.,TRBJ1-4,TGTGCCAGCAGCCCTTGGATGGGGTCAACTAATGAAAAACTGTTTTTT,CASSPWMGSTNEKLFF
TRBV19,TRBD1,.,TRBJ1-5,TGTGCCAGTAGTGAACAGGGGGCAGTCCAGCATTTT,CASSEQGAVQHF
TRBV5-1,TRBD1,.,TRBJ2-7,TGCGCCAGCAGCTTGGCCGGGACAGGGCCCTACGAGCAGTACTTC,CASSLAGTGPYEQYF
TRBV2,.,once,TRBJ2-7,TGTGCCAGCAGTCCGGGCAGTTACGAGCAGTACTTC,CASSPGSYEQYF
TRBV14,.,once,TRBJ1-1,TGTGCCAGCAGCCACAGGGCCCTACGTCGGGACACTGAAGCTTTCTTT,CASSHRALRRDTEAFF
TRBV19,.,.,TRBJ1-2,TGTGCCAGTAGTTCGTTCTATGGCTACACCTTC,CASSSFYGYTF
TRBV19,.,.,TRBJ1-4,TGTGCCAGTAGTGGGGCCTATAATGAAAAACTGTTTTTT,CASSGAYNEKLFF
TRBV27,.,.,TRBJ2-7,TGTGCCAGCAGTTTCTTAGACGAGCAGTACTTC,CASSFLDEQYF
TRBV7-9,.,.,TRBJ1-1,TGTGCCAGCAGTTTCGTCGACAGAGAAGCTTTCTTT,CASSFVDREAFF
TRBV10-3,TRBD1,.,TRBJ1-2,TGTGCCAGCAACGAGGGACAGGGGAACTATGGCTACACCTTC,CASNEGQGNYGYTF
TRBV7-8,.,.,TRBJ1-1,TGTGCCAGCAGCTTCCGGGGGAACACTGAAGCTTTCTTT,CASSFRGNTEAFF
TRBV2,TRBD1,once,TRBJ1-5,TGTGCCAGCAGTGACGACAGGGCTAGCAATCAGCCCCAGCATTTT,CASSDDRASNQPQHF
TRBV25-1,.,.,TRBJ2-7,TGTGCCAGCAGTGAATTGGGTGCAGCGGACTACGAGCAGTACTTC,CASSELGAADYEQYF
TRBV2,TRBD1,.,TRBJ2-2,TGTGCCAGCAGTGAAGTGGTCCAGGGGGTTGGGCTGTTTTTT,CASSEVVQGVGLFF
TRBV7-2,.,.,TRBJ1-1,TGTGCCAGCAGCTCACAGGGAGGCAGTGAAGCTTTCTTT,CASSSQGGSEAFF
TRBV28,.,.,TRBJ2-2,TGTGCCAGCAGTTTGGCCTACAGGGCCCACACCGGGGAGCTGTTTTTT,CASSLAYRAHTGELFF
TRBV7-2,.,once,TRBJ2-1,TGTGCCAGCAGCTTGGATAGTTCCTACAATGAGCAGTTCTTC,CASSLDSSYNEQFF
TRBV11-3,.,.,TRBJ2-7,TGTGCCAGCAGCGACCGGGACAAGCCCTACGAGCAGTACTTC,CASSDRDKPYEQYF
TRBV11-2,TRBD2,few,TRBJ2-5,TGTGCCAGCAGCTTAGATCCCCCAAGCGGGGGGCCCCAAGAGACCCAGTACTTC,CASSLDPPSGGPQETQYF
TRBV2,TRBD1,.,TRBJ2-2,TGTGCCAGCAGGCGGGACAGGGGTACCGGGGAGCTGTTTTTT,CASRRDRGTGELFF
TRBV28,.,few,TRBJ1-1,TGTGCCAGCAGTTTTCTGAACACTGAAGCTTTCTTT,CASSFLNTEAFF
TRBV19,.,.,TRBJ1-3,TGTGCCAGTAGGTCAACTGGAAACACCATATATTTT,CASRSTGNTIYF
TRBV24-1,.,.,TRBJ2-5,TGTGCCACCAGTGATCCTTCGACTGGGGGGGAGACCCAGTACTTC,CATSDPSTGGETQYF
TRBV9,TRBD1,few,TRBJ1-6,TGTGCCAGCAGCCGACAGGGAAATCCGTATAATTCACCCCTCCACTTT,CASSRQGNPYNSPLHF